This TCR beta chain was found in a study of OX40 agonist ivuxolimab in advanced cancers. Study in general: Given to patients was ivuxolimab, an agonistic anti-OX40 (CD134) antibody. Each dose-escalation patient presented with hepatocellular carcinoma, melanoma, renal cell or head and neck cancer.

At baseline, cycle 4 day 1, and cycle 7 day 1, blood was sampled. Trimming took 0 bases from V and 4 from J; bases not matched to a gene: 3. This CDR3 is built from 14 residues. Germline V CDR1 and CDR2: MNHNY, SVGAGI (reference sequence). TCRdb keeps only in-frame clones here, not all; method: immunoSEQ multiplex PCR. In the table there are approximately 82,000 clones, more than 70% of which are singletons. The material sequenced was CD4+ or CD8+ T cells sorted from blood, taken in a trial of the OX40 agonist ivuxolimab. The chain carries TRBV6-6 and TRBJ2-7; the match to TRBD2 covers 7 bases. The sequence came from an adult with an advanced solid tumor such as melanoma, head and neck, liver or kidney cancer. For the CDR3, the DNA is TGTGCCAGCAGTTACTCTGGGGGGGAATACGAGCAGTACTTC. Amino acid sequence: CASSYSGGEYEQYF.